The next 7 T cell receptor beta chains were all read from a single sample in a study of T cell changes during pregnancy in multiple sclerosis. Sequenced by immunoSEQ multiplex PCR; TCRdb stores in-frame clones only, minus some. The sample consists of tens of thousands of clones, roughly 93% of them appearing once. The sample here was peripheral blood, taken after pregnancy. These TCRs come from a female donor with multiple sclerosis, enrolled in a pregnancy study.

This clone was counted a single time. The chain has TRBV19 and TRBJ2-3, with 9 bases identical to TRBD2. The CDR3 contains 15 residues. Trimming at V came to 7 bases and at J to 1 base, leaving 6 bases not matched to a gene. Germline V gene data show CDR1 as LNHDA and CDR2 as SQIVND (reference sequence). This CDR3 reads CASKLAGPGTDTQYF. In DNA form, the CDR3 reads TGTGCCAGTAAACTAGCGGGTCCAGGCACAGATACGCAGTATTTT. The entire variable domain, with the rest obtained from reference TRBV19 and TRBJ2-3, is as follows: DGGITQSPKYLFRKEGQNVTLSCEQNLNHDAMYWYRQDPGQGLRLIYYSQIVNDFQKGDIAEGYSVSREKKESFPLTVTSAQKNPTAFYLCASKLAGPGTDTQYFGPGTRLTVL.

V gene TRBV5-1 combines with J gene TRBJ2-1; TRBD2 matches at 10 bases. J gave up 4 bases and V 7 bases, and 5 bases lay outside the gene matches. CDR1 is SGHRS, CDR2 YFSETQ, per germline. The CDR3 sequence is 14 residues long. The CDR3 is CASRGLAKYNEQFF. The CDR3 DNA sequence: TGCGCCAGCCGGGGACTAGCGAAGTACAATGAGCAGTTCTTC.

The chain is built from TRBV2 and TRBJ2-1, with 9 nucleotides matching TRBD2. This CDR3 is 14 amino acids long. J gave up 7 bases and V 6 bases, and 7 bases lay outside the gene matches. CDR1 and CDR2 from the germline V gene are SNHLY and FYNNEI. The CDR3 reads CASRIAGDENEQFF. The CDR3 region has the DNA TGTGCCAGCAGAATAGCGGGAGACGAGAATGAGCAGTTCTTC.

The V gene is TRBV4-3, the J gene TRBJ1-3; 10 nucleotides agree with TRBD1. This CDR3 is 15 amino acids long. Germline assignment: CDR1 LGHNA and CDR2 YSLEER. The ends lost 1 base at V and 3 bases at J; junction bases unmatched: 0. The CDR3 loop reads CASSQGDRGGNTIYF. CDR3 DNA: TGCGCCAGCAGCCAAGGGGACAGGGGTGGAAACACCATATATTTT.

The chain is built from TRBV11-3 and TRBJ2-1; a weak D match, TRBD2 (5 bases). The CDR3 is made up of 13 amino acids. Germline CDR1 reads SGHNT; CDR2 reads YENEEA. V lost 5 bases and J lost 5, with 10 bases in between. This CDR3 is CASSLARNNEQFF. CDR3 bases: TGTGCCAGCAGCCTAGCTCGTAACAATGAGCAGTTCTTC.

This chain's CDR3 is CASSSPMNTEAFF. The CDR3 DNA sequence: TGTGCCAGCAGCTCCCCTATGAACACTGAAGCTTTCTTT. The chain couples TRBV7-9 to TRBJ1-1; no reliable D call. This CDR3 is built from 13 residues. CDR1 and CDR2 from the germline V gene are SEHNR and FQNEAQ (reference sequence). V was clipped by 4 bases and J by 0 bases, with 6 bases between them. Variable domain in full (rest from reference TRBV7-9 and TRBJ1-1): DTGVSQNPRHKITKRGQNVTFRCDPISEHNRLYWYRQTLGQGPEFLTYFQNEAQLEKSRLLSDRFSAERPKGSFSTLEIQRTEQGDSAMYLCASSSPMNTEAFFGQGTRLTVV.

V usage is TRBV5-1 and J usage is TRBJ1-1; D is uncertain. With 3 bases removed from V and 1 base from J, the gap between germline ends came to 10 bases. The CDR3 totals 14 residues. Per germline, CDR1 SGHRS and CDR2 YFSETQ. The CDR3 sequence is CASSSQGGNTEAFF. As DNA, the CDR3 is TGCGCCAGCAGCTCCCAAGGAGGGAACACTGAAGCTTTCTTT.